This passage covers 16 T cell receptor beta chains from one sample sequenced in a study of shared clonotypes between healthy human individuals. CD45RO-negative, CCR7-positively selected cells formed the naive CD8 fraction, excluding terminally differentiated effector memory CD45RA+ cells. Using immunoSEQ multiplex PCR, the repertoire was profiled, and TCRdb retains in-frame clones only, with some absent. This table holds around 560,000 clones, roughly 95% found once. What was sequenced was naive CD8+ T cells sorted from blood. The receptors were sampled from a woman aged 25 to 39 in good health.

This chain joins TRBV28 and TRBJ2-2; D gene ambiguous. The germline V gene has CDR1 MDHEN and CDR2 SYDVKM. The CDR3 length is 12 residues. The V and J ends lost 9 bases and 3 bases respectively, with 8 bases between them. The CDR3 reads CASGQDTGELFF. In nucleotides, the CDR3 is TGTGCCAGTGGCCAGGACACCGGGGAGCTGTTTTTT.

As concerns this clone: Other DNA sequences of this sample code for an identical CDR3. The chain joins TRBV29-1 to TRBJ2-1, with 9 positions matching TRBD1. CDR3 length equals 14 residues. Trimming removed 4 bases from V and 4 bases from J; junction bases left unmatched: 5. Germline V CDR1 and CDR2: SQVTM, ANQGSEA. CDR3 nucleotides: TGCAGCGTTGTCGGGACAGGGCGTTACAATGAGCAGTTCTTC. This translates into CSVVGTGRYNEQFF.

The chain joins TRBV7-9 to TRBJ1-1; tentative D call: TRBD1 (6 bases). Germline assignment: CDR1 SEHNR and CDR2 FQNEAQ (reference sequence). V was shortened by 7 bases and J by 3 bases, with 18 bases between the two germline ends. The CDR3 contains 15 residues. This CDR3 reads CASTSLGSGDTEAFF. In nucleotides, the CDR3 is TGTGCCAGCACCTCCCTCGGGTCAGGGGACACTGAAGCTTTCTTT.

The chain joins TRBV29-1 to TRBJ2-1; 12 positions agree with TRBD1. CDR1 is SQVTM, CDR2 ANQGSEA, per germline. The CDR3 spans 16 residues. V dropped 6 bases and J dropped 6; count of bases not matched to a gene: 12. As DNA, the CDR3 is TGCAGCGTGGATAGCTCCGGGACAGGGGGCCGCAATGAGCAGTTCTTC. Amino acids: CSVDSSGTGGRNEQFF.

The chain recombines TRBV28 with TRBJ2-2; 9 nucleotides line up with TRBD2. The V gene end was trimmed by 4 bases and the J gene end by 7 bases; junction bases not matched to a gene: 13. The germline V gene has CDR1 MDHEN and CDR2 SYDVKM. The CDR3 is 17 amino acids. CDR3 nucleotide sequence: TGTGCCAGCAGTTCCCCAGTAGCGGGAGCCGAGCACGGGGAGCTGTTTTTT. Amino acid sequence: CASSSPVAGAEHGELFF.

This clone was found once. The rearrangement uses TRBV13 and TRBJ2-7; 8 positions match TRBD1. Trimming at V came to 3 bases and at J to 2 bases, leaving 9 bases not matched to a gene. The CDR3 consists of 16 residues. Germline V gene lookup returns CDR1 PRHDT and CDR2 FYEKMQ (reference sequence). The CDR3 DNA reads TGTGCCAGCAGCTTTTTCCTTAGGGACAGGACCTACGAGCAGTACTTC. It is translated as CASSFFLRDRTYEQYF.

The chain is built from TRBV28 and TRBJ2-7, with 7 bases lining up with TRBD1. There are 15 residues in the CDR3. J was trimmed by 5 bases and V by 5 bases; bases with no gene match: 12. Germline V lookup: CDR1 MDHEN, CDR2 SYDVKM. Here the CDR3 DNA reads TGTGCCAGCAGTATGCAGACAGGGCGGATCCACGAGCAGTACTTC. It codes for CASSMQTGRIHEQYF.

CDR3 nucleotides: TGTGCCAGCAGCCCCGGGGGTGGGGACGAGCAGTACTTC. Translation: CASSPGGGDEQYF. The J gene is TRBJ2-7, the V gene TRBV5-6, with D possibly being TRBD2 (6 bases). CDR1 is SGHDT and CDR2 is YYEEEE in the germline V gene. This CDR3 has 13 residues. V was cut by 4 bases and J by 5 bases, with 13 bases left in between. The full variable domain, in which reference TRBV5-6 and TRBJ2-7 provide the parts outside the CDR3, is DAGVTQSPTHLIKTRGQQVTLRCSPKSGHDTVSWYQQALGQGPQFIFQYYEEEERQRGNFPDRFSGHQFPNYSSELNVNALLLGDSALYLCASSPGGGDEQYFGPGTRLTVT.

CDR3 bases: TGTGCCAGCACCGGAGAGGGGTTTTATAACTATGGCTACACCTTC. The encoded protein is CASTGEGFYNYGYTF. This chain uses TRBV2 with TRBJ1-2; D is perhaps TRBD1 (5 bases). Trimming took off 7 bases at V and 1 base at J, with 16 bases between the two ends. CDR1 is SNHLY, CDR2 FYNNEI, per germline. The CDR3 runs to 15 residues. The entire variable domain, with the rest obtained from reference TRBV2 and TRBJ1-2, is as follows: EPEVTQTPSHQVTQMGQEVILRCVPISNHLYFYWYRQILGQKVEFLVSFYNNEISEKSEIFDDQFSVERPDGSNFTLKIRSTKLEDSAMYFCASTGEGFYNYGYTFGSGTRLTVV.

The chain links TRBV7-9 to TRBJ1-2, with 11 bases lining up with TRBD1. Germline values: CDR1 SEHNR, CDR2 FQNEAQ (reference sequence). The V segment lost 3 bases and the J segment 6 bases; nucleotides outside the gene matches: 6. The CDR3 has 15 residues. The CDR3 protein is CASSFPGQGVNGYTF. CDR3 sequence (DNA): TGTGCCAGCAGCTTTCCGGGACAGGGGGTGAATGGCTACACCTTC.

The J gene is TRBJ2-7, the V gene TRBV23-1; 8 bases align to TRBD1. TRBV23-1 qualifies as an ORF whose function is uncertain. The CDR3 sequence is 15 residues long. V lost 3 bases and J lost 0; bases outside the gene matches: 4. CDR3 sequence reads: CASSHRTGSSYEQYF. CDR3 coding DNA: TGCGCCAGCAGTCACAGGACAGGGAGCTCCTACGAGCAGTACTTC.

This chain links TRBV5-4 with TRBJ1-1; possible D gene TRBD1, 5 bases. CDR3 length: 15 residues. Per the germline V gene, CDR1 is SGHNT and CDR2 is YYREEE (reference sequence). The V end lost 0 bases, the J end lost 4 bases, and 13 bases lay between the germline ends. The CDR3 DNA is TGTGCCAGCAGCTTGGTTTTGGCAGGGCGCACTGAAGCTTTCTTT. As protein: CASSLVLAGRTEAFF.

The chain uses TRBV28 and TRBJ1-2; no definite D call. Trimming stripped 7 bases from V and 5 bases from J, with 23 bases between. CDR1 MDHEN and CDR2 SYDVKM come from the germline V gene. The CDR3 loop spans 16 amino acids. CDR3: CASTGPRSGWEYGYTF. CDR3 sequence (DNA): TGTGCCAGCACCGGGCCCCGTTCAGGATGGGAGTATGGCTACACCTTC.

The rearrangement uses TRBV7-2 and TRBJ2-5; D gene unclear. Trimming pared 7 bases from V and 1 base from J, leaving 10 bases between. The CDR3 covers 13 residues. The germline V gene encodes CDR1 SGHTA and CDR2 FQGNSA. The CDR3 loop is CASTLGFQETQYF. The CDR3 DNA sequence: TGTGCCAGCACCCTAGGATTCCAAGAGACCCAGTACTTC.

The chain combines TRBV19 with TRBJ2-6; D not resolved. V gave up 5 bases and J gave up 4 bases, with 12 bases separating them. The CDR3 runs to 15 residues. Per germline, CDR1 LNHDA and CDR2 SQIVND (reference sequence). The DNA of the CDR3 is TGTGCCAGTAGTGTGTGGCTGGGGGGGGCCAACGTCCTGACTTTC. It codes for CASSVWLGGANVLTF.

The V call is TRBV9, the J call TRBJ2-3; D possibly corresponds to TRBD2 (5 bases). The V end lost 1 base, the J end lost 0 bases, and 12 bases lay between the germline ends. This CDR3 has 16 residues. The V gene's germline CDR1 is SGDLS and CDR2 YYNGEE. As DNA, the CDR3 is TGTGCCAGCAGCGTAATCCTTAGCGCTAGCACAGATACGCAGTATTTT. Its translation: CASSVILSASTDTQYF.